This T cell receptor beta chain was sequenced for a study of T cells in Graves' hyperthyroidism and ophthalmopathy. Stable hyperthyroidism: no ophthalmopathy progression over 18 months of follow-up. Newly diagnosed patients aged 18 to 65 had hyperthyroidism of under 2 months' duration. TCR beta CDR3 regions were amplified from RNA. Initially, a first-round RT-PCR of the TCR CDR3 employed the HTBI primer set. TCRdb independently ran MiXCR on the multiplex PCR reads; one entry per CDR3 protein. The repertoire includes 300,000 to 450,000 distinct CDR3 sequences, approximately 15% of them detected once, and 11% sits in the top ten. This receptor was taken from a woman in her sixties with Graves' hyperthyroidism. Sequencing was done on a sample of blood.

The CDR3 coding sequence is TGTGCCAGCCGACTAGCGGGAGGGGAGGAGACCCAGTACTTC. Protein product: CASRLAGGEETQYF. The J gene is TRBJ2-5, the V gene TRBV6-1; 14 bases are a match to TRBD2. This CDR3 has 14 amino acids. Trimming at V came to 8 bases and at J to 5 bases, leaving 4 bases not matched to a gene. Germline loops: CDR1 MNHNS, CDR2 SASEGT.